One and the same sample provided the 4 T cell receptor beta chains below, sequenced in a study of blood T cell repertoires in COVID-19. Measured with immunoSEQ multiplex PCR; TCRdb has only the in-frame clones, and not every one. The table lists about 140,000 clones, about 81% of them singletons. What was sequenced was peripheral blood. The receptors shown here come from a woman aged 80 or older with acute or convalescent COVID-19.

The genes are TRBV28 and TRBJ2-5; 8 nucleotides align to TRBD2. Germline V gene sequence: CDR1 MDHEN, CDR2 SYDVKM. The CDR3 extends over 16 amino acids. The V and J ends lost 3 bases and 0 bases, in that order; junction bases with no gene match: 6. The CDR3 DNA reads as TGTGCCAGCAGTTTCCCCCGGGGGGGGTACCAAGAGACCCAGTACTTC. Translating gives CASSFPRGGYQETQYF.

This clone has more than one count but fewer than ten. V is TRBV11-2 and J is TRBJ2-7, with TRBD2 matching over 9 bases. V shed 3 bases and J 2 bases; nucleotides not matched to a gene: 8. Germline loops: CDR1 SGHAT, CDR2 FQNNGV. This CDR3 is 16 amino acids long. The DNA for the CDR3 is TGTGCCAGCAGCTTTTTCCTCGCGGGAGGGACCTACGAGCAGTACTTC. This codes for CASSFFLAGGTYEQYF.

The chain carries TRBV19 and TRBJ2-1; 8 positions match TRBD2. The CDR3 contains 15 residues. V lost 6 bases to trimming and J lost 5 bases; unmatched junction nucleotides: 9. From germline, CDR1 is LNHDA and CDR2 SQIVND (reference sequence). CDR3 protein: CASRSWREDHNEQFF. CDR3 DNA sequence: TGTGCCAGTAGGTCTTGGCGGGAGGATCACAATGAGCAGTTCTTC.

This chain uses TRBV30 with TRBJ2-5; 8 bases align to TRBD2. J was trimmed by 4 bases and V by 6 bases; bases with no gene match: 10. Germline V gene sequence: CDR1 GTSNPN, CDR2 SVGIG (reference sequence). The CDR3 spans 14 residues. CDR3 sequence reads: CACPGAGGGETQYF. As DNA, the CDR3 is TGTGCCTGCCCCGGGGCGGGGGGAGGAGAGACCCAGTACTTC.